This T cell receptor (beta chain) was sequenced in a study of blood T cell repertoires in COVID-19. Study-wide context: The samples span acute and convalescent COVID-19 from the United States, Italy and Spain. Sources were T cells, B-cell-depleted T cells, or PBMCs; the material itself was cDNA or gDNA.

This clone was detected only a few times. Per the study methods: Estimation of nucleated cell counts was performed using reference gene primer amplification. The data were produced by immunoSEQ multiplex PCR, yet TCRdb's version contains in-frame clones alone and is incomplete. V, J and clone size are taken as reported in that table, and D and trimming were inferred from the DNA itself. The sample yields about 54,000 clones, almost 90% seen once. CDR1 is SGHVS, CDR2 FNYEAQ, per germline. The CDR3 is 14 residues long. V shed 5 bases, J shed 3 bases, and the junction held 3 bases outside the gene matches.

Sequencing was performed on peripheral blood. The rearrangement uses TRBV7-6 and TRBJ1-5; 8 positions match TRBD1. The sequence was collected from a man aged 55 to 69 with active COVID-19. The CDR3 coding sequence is TGTGCCAGCAGCATGGGACAGGTCAATCAGCCCCAGCATTTT. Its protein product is CASSMGQVNQPQHF.